This TCR beta chain was captured by sequencing in a study of T cells in Graves' hyperthyroidism and ophthalmopathy (dated by TCRdb to about 2019). With respect to the entire study: Peripheral blood samples were taken at the time of initial diagnosis, prior to any treatment. According to the paper, TCR Vbeta CDR3 sequencing was carried out on 135 peripheral blood samples, which came from under 50 ophthalmopathy, fewer than 80 hyperthyroidism and approximately 17 progressor patients. In addition, the study compared T-cell repertoires in thyroid tissue and in blood from about 6 Graves' hyperthyroidism patients. Prospective prediction of ophthalmopathy was tested in an independent validation cohort of approximately 18 hyperthyroidism patients and 15 to 17 patients who later progressed to ophthalmopathy. The roughly 100 discovery patients were randomly divided into training and test sets at a 7:3 ratio. After blood sampling, hyperthyroidism patients were treated with methimazole at a starting dose of 30 mg daily, and ophthalmopathy patients were treated with high-dose intravenous methylprednisolone. To identify TCR V-J signatures that set the groups apart, the researchers used a discovery cohort of about a hundred patients, made up of 43 with Graves' ophthalmopathy and about 60 with stable Graves' hyperthyroidism.

Amplification of TCR beta CDR3 regions was carried out from RNA transcripts. For the first round of RT-PCR on the TCR CDR3, the HTBI primer set was used together with the Qiagen OneStep RT-PCR kit. The libraries were constructed in a second round of multiplex PCR and then size-selected and purified. The libraries were sequenced on an Illumina HiSeq2000 using paired-end 100 bp reads. The source study handled its data this way. SOAPnuke was used to process the raw data, throwing out any read that contained adapters or uncalled bases, had a mean Phred below 15, or lacked an exact constant-primer or identifier match. COPE v1.2.5 was used to merge the high-quality paired reads, and each unique nucleotide sequence was defined as a clonotype. MiTCR v1.1 was used to align clonotypes to the IMGT TRBV, TRBD and TRBJ reference segments. Only V-J combinations with frequency above 0.0001, covering about 99% of repertoires, were analysed. A TCS score was defined as the ratio of F50 (clonal expansion) to E x V (chaos), with BLOSUM62-based TCRdist applied between CDR3 peptides within each V-J. Welch's t-statistics and random forest reduced some 510 V-J features to around 14, which were used in a naive Bayes classifier (R e1071). The raw public reads went through TCRdb reprocessing: fastp at Q25, MiXCR clone calling, in-frame beta chains kept. Rows merge per CDR3 protein into single entries with the most common DNA and genes. TCRdb, not the authors, supplied the V and J calls. For this sample the table gives 400,000 to 600,000 distinct CDR3 sequences, of which roughly 15% were detected only once. The ten largest clonotypes hold about 29% of the sample.

Ophthalmopathy patients had moderately to severely active disease, with a Clinical Activity Score of 3 or more, a NOSPECS grade of 4 or more, and a disease duration of less than 3 months. Exclusion was applied to patients with uncontrolled infections, other autoimmune diseases, pregnancy or lactation. Diagnoses relied on clinical symptoms, serum thyroxine and TRAb, thyroid ultrasound and orbital computed tomography. PBMCs were isolated from about 9.2 ml of fresh peripheral blood by Ficoll-Paque density gradient centrifugation. Total RNA was extracted using Trizol reagent, and RNA quality was assessed on an Agilent 2100 Bioanalyzer. The research as a whole found: Sample size was not statistically predetermined, and investigators were not blinded to group allocation. In validation, progression to ophthalmopathy was predicted by the model with around 71% sensitivity and roughly 76% specificity, a median of about 6 months before onset. A 13 V-J signature model separated ophthalmopathy from stable hyperthyroidism, with 87.88% sensitivity and 81% to 83% specificity in cross-validation and 80%/75% in testing. Most expanded thyroid clonotypes (frequency above 0.001) were also found in blood, which suggests that blood repertoires may mirror thyroid immune responses.

This clonotype was seen more than once but under ten times. No cognate antigen has been identified for it. Qualities for individual bases were not recorded, and no much larger clone is one base off. Sequenced sample: blood. This sequence was found in a woman in her thirties with Graves' ophthalmopathy.

The nucleotide sequence reads TGCGCCAGCAGCCAAGGGCCCCATAACTACGAGCAGTACTTC. This codes for CASSQGPHNYEQYF. The chain couples TRBV4-1 to TRBJ2-7, with the D gene not confidently named. V is shortened by 1 base, J by 3 bases, and the region joining them spans 10 bases. For CDR1 and CDR2, the germline V gene lists MGHRA and YSYEKL. Its CDR3 holds 14 amino acids, cysteine through phenylalanine. Just the 42-base CDR3 DNA is kept, in frame starting at base 1.